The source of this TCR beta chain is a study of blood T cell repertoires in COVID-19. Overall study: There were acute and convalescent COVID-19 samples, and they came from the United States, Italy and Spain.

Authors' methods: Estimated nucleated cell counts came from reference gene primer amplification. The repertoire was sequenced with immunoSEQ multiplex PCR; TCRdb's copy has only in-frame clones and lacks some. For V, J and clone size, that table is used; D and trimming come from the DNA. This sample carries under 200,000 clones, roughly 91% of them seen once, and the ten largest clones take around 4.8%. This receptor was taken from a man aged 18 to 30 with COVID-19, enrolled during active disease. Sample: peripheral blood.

The CDR3 DNA reads TGTGCCAGCAGCCTAAACCCCTATGAGCAGTTCTTC. Protein sequence: CASSLNPYEQFF. The chain employs TRBV11-3 and TRBJ2-1; D not certain. The CDR3 covers 12 residues. The germline gives CDR1 SGHNT, CDR2 YENEEA. The germline V and J ends were trimmed by 5 bases and 8 bases, with 10 bases remaining between them.